This T cell receptor (beta chain) was captured by sequencing in a study of blood T cell repertoires in COVID-19. Sequencing used immunoSEQ multiplex PCR; TCRdb keeps in-frame clones, though not all of them. In the table there are about 390,000 clones, roughly 89% of which are singletons. The clonotype comes from a woman in her fifties or sixties who had recovered from COVID-19. The source material was PBMCs or T cells enriched from blood (not recorded which).

The CDR3 loop reads CASSLEGTRSGNTIYF. For the CDR3, the DNA is TGCGCCAGCAGCTTGGAGGGGACTAGAAGTGGAAACACCATATATTTT. The chain employs TRBV5-1 and TRBJ1-3; tentatively, D is TRBD1 (5 bases). Germline V CDR1 and CDR2: SGHRS, YFSETQ. Trimming removed 0 bases from V and 3 bases from J, with 13 bases in between. The CDR3 totals 16 residues.